These 18 T cell receptor beta chains share one sample of origin, sequenced in a study of blood T cell repertoires in COVID-19. The protocol was immunoSEQ multiplex PCR, while the TCRdb copy is restricted to in-frame clones and leaves out a portion. The table shows hundreds of thousands of clones, with approximately 84% occurring only once. Sequenced sample: PBMCs or T cells enriched from blood (not recorded which). These receptors were collected from a woman aged 30 to 39 who had recovered from COVID-19.

The CDR3 DNA sequence: TGTGCCACCCAGGGGAGAACAGATACGCAGTATTTT. Residues: CATQGRTDTQYF. The J gene is TRBJ2-3, the V gene TRBV24-1, with a possible D match to TRBD1 (6 bases). The length of the CDR3 is 12 residues. In germline, CDR1 is KGHDR, CDR2 SFDVKD. The V end was cut by 9 bases, the J end by 3 bases, with 9 bases between.

The CDR3 DNA follows: TGCGCCAGCAGCCAAGTCGCGGGAAATCAGCCCCAGCATTTT. Amino acid sequence: CASSQVAGNQPQHF. The gene calls are TRBV4-3 and TRBJ1-5; D gene uncertain. Germline values: CDR1 LGHNA, CDR2 YSLEER. The CDR3 covers 14 residues. Trimming took off 1 base at V and 4 bases at J, with 8 bases between the two ends.

This chain links TRBV7-9 with TRBJ1-1; TRBD1 matches at 7 bases. V shed 5 bases, J shed 2 bases, and the junction held 8 bases outside the gene matches. This CDR3 is built from 15 residues. Per germline, CDR1 SEHNR and CDR2 FQNEAQ (reference sequence). The CDR3 protein is CASSRNRGPNTEAFF. The CDR3 nucleotides read TGTGCCAGCAGCCGGAACAGGGGCCCCAACACTGAAGCTTTCTTT.

The chain is built from TRBV28 and TRBJ1-2; TRBD1 aligns across 10 bases. The germline V gene has CDR1 MDHEN and CDR2 SYDVKM. The CDR3 totals 16 residues. The trim removed 3 bases at V and 8 bases at J, leaving 12 bases unmatched. The CDR3 loop is CASSFGDDRGRRGYTF. As DNA, the CDR3 is TGTGCCAGCAGTTTCGGGGACGACAGGGGGCGTCGGGGCTACACCTTC.

The V and J genes are TRBV5-6 and TRBJ1-6; the D gene is possibly TRBD1 (6 bases). This CDR3 is built from 16 residues. V was cut by 0 bases and J by 7 bases, with 14 bases left in between. The germline V gene encodes CDR1 SGHDT and CDR2 YYEEEE. CDR3 nucleotide sequence: TGTGCCAGCAGCTTGGGAGCCAGGGGACGGAATTCACCCCTCCACTTT. Protein product: CASSLGARGRNSPLHF.

This chain links TRBV28 with TRBJ1-2, with D possibly TRBD1 on 5 matching bases. This CDR3 is built from 16 residues. Per germline, CDR1 MDHEN and CDR2 SYDVKM. V shed 4 bases and J shed 5 bases, with 20 bases lying between them. CDR3 sequence: CASSSAGTPIPYGYTF. The CDR3 nucleotides read TGTGCCAGCAGTTCCGCCGGGACTCCCATTCCATATGGCTACACCTTC.

This clone was seen just once. The CDR3 protein is CASAGQGAINYGYTF. In nucleotides, the CDR3 is TGTGCCTCTGCGGGACAGGGGGCGATTAACTATGGCTACACCTTC. The chain uses TRBV2 and TRBJ1-2, with 12 bases aligning to TRBD1. Per the germline V gene, CDR1 is SNHLY and CDR2 is FYNNEI. This CDR3 region has 15 residues. V trimming: 11 bases; J trimming: 1 base; junction bases outside the gene matches: 8.

The CDR3 DNA is TGTGCCAGCGGAAAAGGGGGAGCTTATAGCAATCAGCCCCAGCATTTT. Translation gives CASGKGGAYSNQPQHF. The chain is built from TRBV28 and TRBJ1-5, with D tentatively TRBD1 (6 bases). Per germline, CDR1 MDHEN and CDR2 SYDVKM. Deletions cut 8 bases from V and 0 bases from J, with 17 bases between. This CDR3 spans 16 amino acids.

The chain employs TRBV6-7 and TRBJ1-6, with 7 bases that match TRBD1. TRBV6-7 is noted as an ORF with a role that remains uncertain. Trimming removed 5 bases from V and 3 bases from J; junction bases left unmatched: 10. The length of the CDR3 is 17 residues. The CDR3: CASSGSGTAVYNSPLHF. The CDR3 DNA is TGTGCCAGCAGTGGATCCGGGACAGCCGTCTATAATTCACCCCTCCACTTT.

The chain combines TRBV7-2 with TRBJ1-5; D perhaps matches TRBD1 (6 bases). V was clipped by 5 bases and J by 7 bases, with 15 bases between them. Germline V gene data show CDR1 as SGHTA and CDR2 as FQGNSA. CDR3 length equals 14 residues. CDR3 sequence reads: CASSPESGVQPQHF. CDR3 sequence (DNA): TGTGCCAGCAGCCCTGAGTCAGGGGTCCAGCCCCAGCATTTT. Using reference TRBV7-2 and TRBJ1-5 for the parts outside the CDR3, the full variable domain is GAGVSQSPSNKVTEKGKDVELRCDPISGHTALYWYRQSLGQGLEFLIYFQGNSAPDKSGLPSDRFSAERTGGSVSTLTIQRTQQEDSAVYLCASSPESGVQPQHFGDGTRLSIL.

Here the CDR3 reads CASSYPGQGAYEQYF. DNA for the CDR3: TGTGCCAGCAGTTACCCCGGACAGGGGGCCTACGAGCAGTACTTC. The V call is TRBV6-2 or TRBV6-3, the J call TRBJ2-7, with 10 bases lining up with TRBD1. The CDR3 has 15 residues. Germline V lookup: CDR1 MNHEY, CDR2 SVGEGT. V trimming: 2 bases; J trimming: 2 bases; junction bases outside the gene matches: 3.

J is TRBJ1-5 and V is TRBV30; TRBD1 matches 7 bases. Germline V gene data show CDR1 as GTSNPN and CDR2 as SVGIG (reference sequence). Trimming at V came to 5 bases and at J to 4 bases, leaving 14 bases not matched to a gene. The CDR3 consists of 16 residues. The CDR3 protein is CAWGRGAGTENQPQHF. CDR3 bases: TGTGCCTGGGGGAGAGGGGCCGGGACAGAAAATCAGCCCCAGCATTTT. Looking up the rest from reference TRBV30 and TRBJ1-5 gives the full variable domain: SQTIHQWPATLVQPVGSPLSLECTVEGTSNPNLYWYRQAAGRGLQLLFYSVGIGQISSEVPQNLSASRPQDRQFILSSKKLLLSDSGFYLCAWGRGAGTENQPQHFGDGTRLSIL.

J is TRBJ1-1 and V is TRBV29-1, with 8 bases matching TRBD1. In germline, CDR1 is SQVTM, CDR2 ANQGSEA. This CDR3 is 12 amino acids long. The V gene end was trimmed by 6 bases and the J gene end by 7 bases; junction bases not matched to a gene: 7. CDR3 loop: CSVQGQEVEAFF. The CDR3 coding sequence is TGCAGCGTCCAGGGACAGGAGGTTGAAGCTTTCTTT. The full variable domain, completed using reference TRBV29-1 and TRBJ1-1, is SAVISQKPSRDICQRGTSLTIQCQVDSQVTMMFWYRQQPGQSLTLIATANQGSEATYESGFVIDKFPISRPNLTFSTLTVSNMSPEDSSIYLCSVQGQEVEAFFGQGTRLTVV.

The rearrangement uses TRBV29-1 and TRBJ2-7; D gene unclear. The ends were cut back, 6 bases at V and 2 bases at J, with 20 bases in the middle. The CDR3 extends over 15 amino acids. The germline gives CDR1 SQVTM, CDR2 ANQGSEA. As DNA, the CDR3 is TGCAGCGTCGACGCGAAGAGTTCGGGTGCCTACGAGCAGTACTTC. This translates into CSVDAKSSGAYEQYF.

J is TRBJ1-3 and V is TRBV28; no definite D call. Germline V CDR1 and CDR2: MDHEN, SYDVKM. V lost 2 bases, J lost 0 bases, and 5 bases lay in between. The CDR3 covers 14 residues. Here the CDR3 reads CASSLQNSGNTIYF. For the CDR3, the DNA is TGTGCCAGCAGTTTACAGAACTCTGGAAACACCATATATTTT.

V usage is TRBV6-1 and J usage is TRBJ1-4; 9 bases line up with TRBD1. J gave up 8 bases and V 2 bases, and 6 bases lay outside the gene matches. The CDR3 is 15 amino acids. Looked up from germline, CDR1 is MNHNS and CDR2 is SASEGT. The CDR3 loop is CASSEWTGAGEKLFF. In DNA form, the CDR3 reads TGTGCCAGCAGTGAATGGACAGGGGCCGGCGAAAAACTGTTTTTT.

The rearrangement uses TRBV10-2 and TRBJ1-2; D might be TRBD1 (5 bases). With 3 bases removed from V and 8 bases from J, the gap between germline ends came to 16 bases. CDR1 is WSHSY and CDR2 is SAAADI in the germline V gene. This CDR3 is 14 amino acids long. In DNA form, the CDR3 reads TGCGCCAGCAGTGAAAGGGGCAGGTTTGACGGCTACACCTTC. This sequence encodes CASSERGRFDGYTF.

Only one count was recorded for this clone. This chain links TRBV5-1 with TRBJ2-7; TRBD1 agrees at 11 bases. The CDR3 sequence is 15 residues long. V gave up 1 base and J gave up 3 bases; unmatched junction bases: 3. Germline V CDR1 and CDR2: SGHRS, YFSETQ. In DNA, the CDR3 is TGCGCCAGCAGCTTGTGGACAGGGGGCATCTACGAGCAGTACTTC. This sequence encodes CASSLWTGGIYEQYF.